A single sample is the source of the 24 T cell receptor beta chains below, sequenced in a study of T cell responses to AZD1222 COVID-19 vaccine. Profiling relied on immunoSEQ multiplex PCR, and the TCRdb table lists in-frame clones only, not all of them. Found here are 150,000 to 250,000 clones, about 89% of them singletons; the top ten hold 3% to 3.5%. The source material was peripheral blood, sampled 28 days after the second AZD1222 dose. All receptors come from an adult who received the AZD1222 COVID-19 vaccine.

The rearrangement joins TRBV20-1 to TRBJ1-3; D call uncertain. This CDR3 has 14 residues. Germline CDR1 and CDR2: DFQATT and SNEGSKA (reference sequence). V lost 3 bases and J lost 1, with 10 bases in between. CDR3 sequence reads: CSASISGSGNTIYF. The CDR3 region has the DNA TGCAGTGCTAGTATTTCAGGTTCTGGAAACACCATATATTTT.

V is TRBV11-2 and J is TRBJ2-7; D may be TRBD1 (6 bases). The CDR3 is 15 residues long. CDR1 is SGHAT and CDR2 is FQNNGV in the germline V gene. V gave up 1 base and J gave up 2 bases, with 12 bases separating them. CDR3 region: CASSLGAGEAYEQYF. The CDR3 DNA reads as TGTGCCAGCAGCTTAGGTGCAGGGGAAGCCTACGAGCAGTACTTC.

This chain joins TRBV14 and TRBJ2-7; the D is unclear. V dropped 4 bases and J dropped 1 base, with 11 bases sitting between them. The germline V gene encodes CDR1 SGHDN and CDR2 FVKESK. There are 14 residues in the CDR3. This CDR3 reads CASSLGWASYEQYF. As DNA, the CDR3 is TGTGCCAGCAGCCTAGGTTGGGCTTCCTACGAGCAGTACTTC.

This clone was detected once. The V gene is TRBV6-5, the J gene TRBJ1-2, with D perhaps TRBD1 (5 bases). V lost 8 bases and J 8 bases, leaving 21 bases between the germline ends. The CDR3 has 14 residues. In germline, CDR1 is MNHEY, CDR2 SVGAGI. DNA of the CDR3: TGTGCCAGCCACCGGGACCTCAGGACGTCGGGCTACACCTTC. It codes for CASHRDLRTSGYTF.

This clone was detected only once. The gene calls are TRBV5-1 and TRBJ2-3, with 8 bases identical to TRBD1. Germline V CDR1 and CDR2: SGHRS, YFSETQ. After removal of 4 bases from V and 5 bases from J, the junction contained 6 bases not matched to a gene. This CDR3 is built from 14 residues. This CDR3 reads CASSPGQGEDTQYF. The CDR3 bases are TGCGCCAGCAGCCCCGGACAGGGAGAAGATACGCAGTATTTT.

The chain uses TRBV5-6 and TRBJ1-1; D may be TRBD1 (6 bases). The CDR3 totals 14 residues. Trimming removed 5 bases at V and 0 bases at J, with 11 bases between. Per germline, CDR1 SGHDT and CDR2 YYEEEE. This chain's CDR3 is CASRTRGMNTEAFF. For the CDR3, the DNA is TGTGCCAGCAGGACCAGGGGCATGAACACTGAAGCTTTCTTT.

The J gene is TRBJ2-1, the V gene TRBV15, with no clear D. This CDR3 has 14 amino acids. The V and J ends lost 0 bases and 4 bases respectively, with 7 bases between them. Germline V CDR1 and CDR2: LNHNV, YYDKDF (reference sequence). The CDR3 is CATSRDRWYNEQFF. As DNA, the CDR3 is TGTGCCACCAGCAGAGACAGGTGGTACAATGAGCAGTTCTTC.

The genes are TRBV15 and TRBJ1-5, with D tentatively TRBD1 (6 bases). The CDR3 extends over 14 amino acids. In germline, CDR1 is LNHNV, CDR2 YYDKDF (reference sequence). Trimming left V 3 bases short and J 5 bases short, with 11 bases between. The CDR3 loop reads CATSSRDIYQPQHF. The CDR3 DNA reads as TGTGCCACCAGCAGCCGGGACATATATCAGCCCCAGCATTTT.

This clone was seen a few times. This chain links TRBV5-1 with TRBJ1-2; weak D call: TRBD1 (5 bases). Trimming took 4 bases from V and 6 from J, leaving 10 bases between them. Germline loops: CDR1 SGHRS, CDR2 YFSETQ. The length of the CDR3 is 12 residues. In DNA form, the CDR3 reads TGCGCCAGCAGCGTGACAGCTGATGGCTACACCTTC. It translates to CASSVTADGYTF.

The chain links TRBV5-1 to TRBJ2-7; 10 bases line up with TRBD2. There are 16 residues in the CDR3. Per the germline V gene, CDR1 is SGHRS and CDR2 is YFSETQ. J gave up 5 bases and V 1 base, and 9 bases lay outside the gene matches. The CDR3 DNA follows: TGCGCCAGCAGCTTGTCCTCTAGCGGGAGAGTAAACGAGCAGTACTTC. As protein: CASSLSSSGRVNEQYF.

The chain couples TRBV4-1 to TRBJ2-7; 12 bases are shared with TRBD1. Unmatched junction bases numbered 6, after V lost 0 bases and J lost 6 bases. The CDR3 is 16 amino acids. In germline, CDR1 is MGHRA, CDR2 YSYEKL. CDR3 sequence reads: CASSQDWGQGAFEQYF. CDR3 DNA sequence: TGCGCCAGCAGCCAAGATTGGGGACAGGGGGCGTTCGAGCAGTACTTC.

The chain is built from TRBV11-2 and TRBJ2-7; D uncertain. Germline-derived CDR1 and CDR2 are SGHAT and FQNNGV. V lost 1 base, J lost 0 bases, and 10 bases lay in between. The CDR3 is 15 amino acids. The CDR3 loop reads CASSLGHGYSYEQYF. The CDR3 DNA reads TGTGCCAGCAGCTTAGGGCACGGATACTCCTACGAGCAGTACTTC.

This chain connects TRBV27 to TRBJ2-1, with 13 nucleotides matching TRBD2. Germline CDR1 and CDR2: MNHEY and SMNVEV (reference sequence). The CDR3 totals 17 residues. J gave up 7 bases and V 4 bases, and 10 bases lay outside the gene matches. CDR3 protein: CASSSFLTSGRNNEQFF. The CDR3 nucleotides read TGTGCCAGCAGTTCCTTTCTGACTAGCGGGAGGAATAATGAGCAGTTCTTC.

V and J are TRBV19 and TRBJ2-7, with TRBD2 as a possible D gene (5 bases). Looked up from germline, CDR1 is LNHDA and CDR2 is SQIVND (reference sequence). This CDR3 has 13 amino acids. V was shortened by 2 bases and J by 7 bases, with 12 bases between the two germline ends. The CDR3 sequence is CASSIRGITEQYF. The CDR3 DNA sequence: TGTGCCAGTAGTATACGAGGGATAACTGAGCAGTACTTC. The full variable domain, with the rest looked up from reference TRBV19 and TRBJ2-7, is DGGITQSPKYLFRKEGQNVTLSCEQNLNHDAMYWYRQDPGQGLRLIYYSQIVNDFQKGDIAEGYSVSREKKESFPLTVTSAQKNPTAFYLCASSIRGITEQYFGPGTRLTVT.

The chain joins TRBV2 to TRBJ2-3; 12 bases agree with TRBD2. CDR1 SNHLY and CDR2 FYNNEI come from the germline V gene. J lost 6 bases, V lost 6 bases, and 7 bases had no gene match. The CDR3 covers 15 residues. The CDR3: CASRSLAGGKDTQYF. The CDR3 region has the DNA TGTGCCAGCAGGAGTCTAGCGGGAGGGAAGGATACGCAGTATTTT.

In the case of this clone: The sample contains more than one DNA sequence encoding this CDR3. The CDR3 protein is CASSRGETQYF. CDR3 in DNA: TGTGCCAGCAGCCGAGGTGAGACCCAGTACTTC. This sequence joins TRBV3-1 (or the pseudogene TRBV3-2) and TRBJ2-5; D is undetermined. CDR3 length: 11 amino acids. V gave up 4 bases and J gave up 5 bases, with 5 bases separating them. Germline values: CDR1 LGHDT, CDR2 YNNKEL (reference sequence).

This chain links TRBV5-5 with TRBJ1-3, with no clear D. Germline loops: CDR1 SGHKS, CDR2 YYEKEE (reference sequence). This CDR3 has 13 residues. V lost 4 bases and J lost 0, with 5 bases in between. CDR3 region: CASSPSSGNTIYF. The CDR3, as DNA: TGTGCCAGCAGCCCTTCCTCTGGAAACACCATATATTTT.

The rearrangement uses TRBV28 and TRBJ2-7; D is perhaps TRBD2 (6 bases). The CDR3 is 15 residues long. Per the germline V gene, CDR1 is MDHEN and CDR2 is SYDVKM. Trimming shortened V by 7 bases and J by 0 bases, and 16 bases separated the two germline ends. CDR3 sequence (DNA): TGTGCCAGCAAGGTTATCGGAGGGTCCTCCTACGAGCAGTACTTC. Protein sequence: CASKVIGGSSYEQYF. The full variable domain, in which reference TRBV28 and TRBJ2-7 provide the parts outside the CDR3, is DVKVTQSSRYLVKRTGEKVFLECVQDMDHENMFWYRQDPGLGLRLIYFSYDVKMKEKGDIPEGYSVSREKKERFSLILESASTNQTSMYLCASKVIGGSSYEQYFGPGTRLTVT.

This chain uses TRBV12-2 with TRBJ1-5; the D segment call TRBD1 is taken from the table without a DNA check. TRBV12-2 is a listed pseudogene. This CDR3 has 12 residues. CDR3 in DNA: TGTGCAAGTCGCTTAGTGGGCCAGCCCCAGCATTTT. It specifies CASRLVGQPQHF.

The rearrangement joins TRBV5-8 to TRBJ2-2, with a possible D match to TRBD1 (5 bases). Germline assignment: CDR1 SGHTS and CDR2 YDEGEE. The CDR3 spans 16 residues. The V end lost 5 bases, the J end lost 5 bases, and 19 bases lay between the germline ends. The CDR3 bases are TGTGCCAGCAGGGCGCAGGGCAGTACATTTACCGGGGAGCTGTTTTTT. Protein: CASRAQGSTFTGELFF. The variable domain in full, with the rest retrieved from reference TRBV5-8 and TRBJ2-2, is EAGVTQSPTHLIKTRGQQATLRCSPISGHTSVYWYQQALGLGLQFLLWYDEGEERNRGNFPPRFSGRQFPNYSSELNVNALELEDSALYLCASRAQGSTFTGELFFGEGSRLTVL.

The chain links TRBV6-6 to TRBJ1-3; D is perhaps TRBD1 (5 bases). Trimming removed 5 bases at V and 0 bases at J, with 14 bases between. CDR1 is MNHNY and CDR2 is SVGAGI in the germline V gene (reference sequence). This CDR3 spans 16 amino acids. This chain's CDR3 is CASSRMGPSSGNTIYF. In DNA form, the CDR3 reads TGTGCCAGCAGTCGCATGGGACCGAGCTCTGGAAACACCATATATTTT.

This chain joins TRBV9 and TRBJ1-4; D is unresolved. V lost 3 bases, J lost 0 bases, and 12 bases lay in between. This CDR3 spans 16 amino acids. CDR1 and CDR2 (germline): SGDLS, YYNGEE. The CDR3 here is CASSGLQDATNEKLFF. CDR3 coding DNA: TGTGCCAGCAGCGGACTACAAGATGCAACTAATGAAAAACTGTTTTTT.

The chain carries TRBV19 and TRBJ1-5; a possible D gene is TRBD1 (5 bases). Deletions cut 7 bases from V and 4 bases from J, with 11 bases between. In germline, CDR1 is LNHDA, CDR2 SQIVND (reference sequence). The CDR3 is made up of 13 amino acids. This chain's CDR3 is CASTGQLNQPQHF. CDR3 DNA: TGTGCCAGTACGGGGCAGTTAAATCAGCCCCAGCATTTT.

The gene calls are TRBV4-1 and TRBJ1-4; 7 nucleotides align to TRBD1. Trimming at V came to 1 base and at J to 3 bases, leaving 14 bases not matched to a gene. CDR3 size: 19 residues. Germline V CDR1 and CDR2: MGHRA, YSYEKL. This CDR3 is CASSQGAIQGRFANEKLFF. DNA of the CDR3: TGCGCCAGCAGCCAAGGAGCCATACAGGGGAGATTCGCTAATGAAAAACTGTTTTTT.